This T cell receptor (beta chain) was sequenced in a study of blood T cells in healthy people across ages. Across the study: Per every two T cells, about one barcoded beta molecule was captured by template switching.

Russia was home to the donors, healthy Caucasian individuals aged roughly 6 to 90. Samples each had at least 5 micrograms of total RNA extracted. CDR1 and CDR2 from the germline V gene are LNHDA and SQIVND (reference sequence). CDR3 length equals 15 residues. A J-beta primer mix and a sample-barcoded 5' primer were used in a second PCR of about 7 to 11 cycles. TCRdb analysed the 5' RACE reads with MiXCR anew, one entry per CDR3 protein. Among approximately 800,000 distinct CDR3 sequences listed, about three fifths were seen once. Input material: blood. The V and J genes are TRBV19 and TRBJ2-5, with a possible D match to TRBD2 (6 bases). The J call may be in error: the DNA end matches TRBJ2-7 better. This receptor was identified in a man aged 25-45 years in good health. In DNA form, the CDR3 reads TGTGCCAGTAGTATCCGCCCGGGGAGGATCTACGAGCAGTACTTC. Amino acid sequence: CASSIRPGRIYEQYF.